This paragraph covers one T cell receptor beta chain sequence. What it recognizes is unknown. V was pared by 2 bases and J by 4 bases, with 14 bases of the junction left unmatched. The CDR3 contains 19 residues. Germline V gene lookup returns CDR1 MNHEY and CDR2 SMNVEV (reference sequence). The data were obtained in a study of cytomegalovirus exposure and HLA in healthy donors. The primer mix had 60 Vbeta and 13 Jbeta primers. The assay was immunoSEQ multiplex PCR, and TCRdb's table has in-frame clones only and misses some. The table lists hundreds of thousands of clones, 60% to 80% of them singletons, with about 1.7% in the top ten. Study results and limitations: Among TCR beta chains, those listed as cytomegalovirus-associated numbered under 200. In a later analysis, fewer than 20,000 TCR beta sequences were associated with HLA alleles at 0.05 false discovery rate. Being indistinguishable, some V segments were excluded, TRBV6-2 and TRBV6-3 among them. Later on, an analysis found that several of the most significant clusters appeared to be linked to common viral pathogens, which included parvovirus B19.

The receptor was derived from a male donor in good health and CMV-seronegative. The chain links TRBV27 to TRBJ2-1; TRBD2 matches 10 bases. Input material: PBMCs. CDR3 amino acids: CASSLRAPTLAGEYNEQFF. CDR3 in DNA: TGTGCCAGCAGTTTAAGGGCCCCGACGCTAGCGGGGGAGTACAATGAGCAGTTCTTC.